This T cell receptor beta chain was retrieved from a study of OX40 agonist ivuxolimab in advanced cancers. Study overall: It was permissible to have had prior anti-PD-1, anti-PD-L1 or anti-CTLA-4 therapy, and about 40% had some. Overall study findings and caveats: Among expanded peripheral T cells, antigen specificity went undetermined. Those patients achieving a partial response at 0.1-3.0 mg/kg showed among the lowest clonal expansion.

Generated by immunoSEQ multiplex PCR, the TCRdb table keeps only in-frame clones and is missing some. The data show over 55,000 clones, nearly 90% seen once. This clone is a singleton in its sample. Its target is unknown. The germline V gene has CDR1 MNHEY and CDR2 SMNVEV (reference sequence). Trimming left V 3 bases short and J 1 base short, with 10 bases between. The CDR3 contains 15 residues. This TCR derives from an adult with an advanced solid tumor such as melanoma, head and neck, liver or kidney cancer. The sample consisted of CD4+ or CD8+ T cells sorted from blood, taken in a trial of the OX40 agonist ivuxolimab. The chain employs TRBV27 and TRBJ1-5; D is uncertain. The CDR3 DNA follows: TGTGCCAGCAGTTTGGCGGGGTTCAGCAATCAGCCCCAGCATTTT. It encodes CASSLAGFSNQPQHF.